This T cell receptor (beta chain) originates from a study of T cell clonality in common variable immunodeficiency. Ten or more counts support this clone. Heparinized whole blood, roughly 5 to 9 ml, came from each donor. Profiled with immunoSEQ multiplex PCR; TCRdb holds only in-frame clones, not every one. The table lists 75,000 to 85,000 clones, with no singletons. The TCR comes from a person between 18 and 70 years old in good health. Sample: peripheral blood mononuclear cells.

Partial CDR3 DNA: TGTGCCAGCAGTGAATTCCAGGGTAACACTGAA. Residues: CASSEFQGNTE. The CDR3, in full, reads CASSEFQGNTEAFF. The chain employs TRBV6-1 and TRBJ1-1, with a possible D match to TRBD1 (5 bases). The read terminates 3 residues ahead of where the CDR3 ends, so the germline J gene completes it. The CDR3 sequence is 14 residues long. Germline assignment: CDR1 MNHNS and CDR2 SASEGT. Trimming took 2 bases from V and 2 from J, leaving 9 bases between them.